The 29 T cell receptor beta chains below come from one sample, sequenced in a study of blood T cell repertoires in COVID-19. The table came from immunoSEQ multiplex PCR; TCRdb's copy has only in-frame clones and leaves some out. This table has approximately 100,000 clones, almost 85% appearing once. Sample: peripheral blood. These receptors all stem from a man between 65 and 79 years old with acute or convalescent COVID-19.

The chain combines TRBV6-2 or TRBV6-3 with TRBJ1-6, with 10 bases identical to TRBD1. Germline-derived CDR1 and CDR2 are MNHEY and SVGEGT. The CDR3 runs to 15 residues. V trimming: 5 bases; J trimming: 9 bases; junction bases outside the gene matches: 7. CDR3 region: CASSTRDRGTSPLHF. The CDR3 DNA follows: TGTGCCAGCAGTACCCGGGACAGGGGAACTTCACCCCTCCACTTT.

The chain links TRBV10-1 to TRBJ2-7, with D perhaps TRBD2 (5 bases). Trimming stripped 2 bases from V and 2 bases from J, with 13 bases between. CDR3 length: 15 amino acids. CDR1 is WNHNN, CDR2 SYGVQD, per germline (reference sequence). The CDR3 DNA follows: TGCGCCAGCAGTGAGCGACCCGGGGATCCCTACGAGCAGTACTTC. Protein sequence: CASSERPGDPYEQYF.

This chain uses TRBV5-6 with TRBJ1-5; unclear D gene. Trimming cost V 1 base and J 7 bases, with 12 bases left between them. Germline CDR1 reads SGHDT; CDR2 reads YYEEEE. The CDR3 contains 14 residues. The CDR3 protein is CASSLSGSVQPQHF. CDR3 coding DNA: TGTGCCAGCAGCTTGTCGGGGAGTGTACAGCCCCAGCATTTT.

The J gene is TRBJ2-5, the V gene TRBV6-1; 9 positions agree with TRBD1. Losses at the gene ends were 4 bases for V and 2 bases for J; bases not matched to a gene: 8. CDR3 length: 16 residues. CDR1 MNHNS and CDR2 SASEGT come from the germline V gene. In DNA, the CDR3 is TGTGCCAGCAGTGGAGGGACAGGGAGACTTCAAGAGACCCAGTACTTC. This translates into CASSGGTGRLQETQYF.

V and J are TRBV6-5 and TRBJ2-1; D is perhaps TRBD2 (6 bases). Germline loops: CDR1 MNHEY, CDR2 SVGAGI. There are 14 residues in the CDR3. Deletions cut 10 bases from V and 3 bases from J, with 16 bases between. For the CDR3, the DNA is TGTGCCACTAGGTCCAAGGAGGGCTACAATGAGCAGTTCTTC. This encodes CATRSKEGYNEQFF.

About this clone: The sample holds other DNA sequences that translate to the same CDR3. V gene TRBV5-6 combines with J gene TRBJ1-4, with 8 bases identical to TRBD1. This CDR3 is 16 amino acids long. Trimming removed 3 bases from V and 0 bases from J; junction bases left unmatched: 4. CDR1 is SGHDT, CDR2 YYEEEE, per germline. The CDR3 sequence is CASSYRTGTTNEKLFF. The DNA for the CDR3 is TGTGCCAGCAGCTACCGGACAGGGACAACTAATGAAAAACTGTTTTTT.

This chain connects TRBV7-2 to TRBJ1-3; D is unresolved. The V gene's germline CDR1 is SGHTA and CDR2 FQGNSA. V lost 5 bases and J lost 0, with 11 bases in between. The CDR3 extends over 15 amino acids. The CDR3 DNA sequence: TGTGCCAGCAGCCCCGACTGGCTCTCTGGAAACACCATATATTTT. It encodes CASSPDWLSGNTIYF.

The chain employs TRBV13 and TRBJ2-6; D is uncertain. CDR1 and CDR2 (germline): PRHDT, FYEKMQ (reference sequence). The CDR3 loop spans 15 amino acids. V shed 3 bases and J shed 1 base, with 7 bases lying between them. CDR3 nucleotides: TGTGCCAGCAGCTTTATGAGATCTGGGGCCAACGTCCTGACTTTC. It yields the protein CASSFMRSGANVLTF.

V and J are TRBV27 and TRBJ2-5; D not certain. Germline V gives CDR1 MNHEY, CDR2 SMNVEV (reference sequence). The CDR3 is 15 residues long. Trimming left V 2 bases short and J 1 base short, with 11 bases between. CDR3 in DNA: TGTGCCAGCAGTTTAAACAGTCCATCCCAAGAGACCCAGTACTTC. Its protein is CASSLNSPSQETQYF.

J is TRBJ2-1 and V is TRBV18; 10 nucleotides align to TRBD2. The CDR3 loop spans 14 amino acids. Looked up from germline, CDR1 is KGHSH and CDR2 is LQKENI. The junction had 5 bases not matched to a gene; V was cut back by 3 bases and J by 9 bases. The CDR3 is CASSPLAGVIEQFF. The CDR3, as DNA: TGTGCCAGCTCACCCCTAGCGGGAGTAATTGAGCAGTTCTTC.

The chain has TRBV18 and TRBJ1-3; the match to TRBD1 covers 7 bases. The germline V gene has CDR1 KGHSH and CDR2 LQKENI. Trimming cost V 3 bases and J 0 bases; bases outside gene matches: 5. The CDR3 has 16 residues. The CDR3 region has the DNA TGTGCCAGCTCACCGGAAGGGGGCAACTCTGGAAACACCATATATTTT. Encoded protein: CASSPEGGNSGNTIYF.

The chain is built from TRBV6-5 and TRBJ1-1; perhaps TRBD1 as D (6 bases). The CDR3 has 13 residues. From germline, CDR1 is MNHEY and CDR2 SVGAGI. Between the trimmed V and J ends, which lost 10 bases and 3 bases, there was a span of 15 bases. Here the CDR3 DNA reads TGTGCCACTCGGAAGGGGGGGCACACTGAAGCTTTCTTT. It is translated as CATRKGGHTEAFF.

V and J are TRBV5-6 and TRBJ1-2; 7 positions agree with TRBD1. The CDR3 covers 13 residues. Germline values: CDR1 SGHDT, CDR2 YYEEEE. V was pared by 4 bases and J by 7 bases, with 7 bases of the junction left unmatched. The CDR3 spells CASSLKGAVGYTF. Here the CDR3 DNA reads TGTGCCAGCAGCCTAAAGGGGGCTGTTGGCTACACCTTC.

This sequence joins TRBV6-5 and TRBJ1-5, with a weak D call TRBD1 (6 bases). Trimming shortened V by 6 bases and J by 0 bases, and 12 bases separated the two germline ends. Germline CDR1 and CDR2: MNHEY and SVGAGI. The CDR3 contains 15 residues. CDR3 in DNA: TGTGCCAGCAGCCCCGACAGGAGTAGCAATCAGCCCCAGCATTTT. It codes for CASSPDRSSNQPQHF.

The chain is built from TRBV10-2 and TRBJ2-1; 9 bases agree with TRBD2. The CDR3 length is 14 residues. CDR1 is WSHSY, CDR2 SAAADI, per germline. The J segment lost 5 bases and the V segment lost 11 bases, leaving 10 bases of the junction unmatched. The CDR3 DNA is TGCGCCGTTTTGGGGGGACTAGCCGACAATGAGCAGTTCTTC. It translates to CAVLGGLADNEQFF.

This clone was found a few times. The rearrangement uses TRBV3-1 (or the pseudogene TRBV3-2) and TRBJ1-6; D might be TRBD1 (6 bases). The CDR3 has 16 residues. The germline gives CDR1 LGHDT, CDR2 YNNKEL (reference sequence). V lost 1 base to trimming and J lost 7 bases, with 14 bases between them. The CDR3 sequence is CASSQAGGGRNSPLHF. The DNA for the CDR3 is TGTGCCAGCAGCCAAGCGGGGGGCGGGAGGAATTCACCCCTCCACTTT.

This chain joins TRBV29-1 and TRBJ2-2; 13 positions match TRBD2. Germline V gene data show CDR1 as SQVTM and CDR2 as ANQGSEA. The CDR3 has 17 residues. V was pared by 6 bases and J by 4 bases, with 11 bases of the junction left unmatched. CDR3 nucleotides: TGCAGCGTAGCCGGGACTAGCGGGATCCCGGGCACCGGGGAGCTGTTTTTT. This encodes CSVAGTSGIPGTGELFF.

The rearrangement links TRBV19 to TRBJ1-4, with D hard to call. The V gene lost 7 bases and the J gene lost 0 bases, with 12 bases spanning the gap. Per the germline V gene, CDR1 is LNHDA and CDR2 is SQIVND (reference sequence). CDR3 length equals 15 residues. The CDR3 nucleotides are TGTGCCAGTACGCGGAGCCCGGCAACTAATGAAAAACTGTTTTTT. The encoded protein is CASTRSPATNEKLFF.

In regard to this clone: Distinct nucleotide sequences in the sample also encode this CDR3. This chain joins TRBV10-3 and TRBJ1-5, with D possibly being TRBD1 (5 bases). The CDR3 consists of 13 residues. Germline CDR1 reads ENHRY; CDR2 reads SYGVKD. Between the trimmed V and J ends, which lost 4 bases and 4 bases, there was a span of 8 bases. The CDR3 sequence is CAISGGVNQPQHF. CDR3 nucleotides: TGTGCCATCAGTGGGGGGGTGAATCAGCCCCAGCATTTT.

This clone was recorded a few times. The chain is built from TRBV9 and TRBJ1-4; the D is unclear. The CDR3 is 14 amino acids. Germline values: CDR1 SGDLS, CDR2 YYNGEE. Trimming pared 0 bases from V and 8 bases from J, leaving 11 bases between. The CDR3 DNA is TGTGCCAGCAGCGTAGGGCCGACGGGAGAAAAACTGTTTTTT. Residues: CASSVGPTGEKLFF.

The gene calls are TRBV6-5 and TRBJ2-7; no clear D gene. This CDR3 is built from 12 residues. CDR1 is MNHEY, CDR2 SVGAGI, per germline. Trimming stripped 4 bases from V and 2 bases from J, with 6 bases between. In nucleotides, the CDR3 is TGTGCCAGCAGTTCGGGTACCTACGAGCAGTACTTC. This codes for CASSSGTYEQYF.

The genes are TRBV18 and TRBJ1-5; 7 nucleotides line up with TRBD1. Germline V gene sequence: CDR1 KGHSH, CDR2 LQKENI. After removal of 5 bases from V and 9 bases from J, the junction contained 10 bases not matched to a gene. There are 14 residues in the CDR3. The CDR3 loop reads CASSEGQPRRPQHF. CDR3 nucleotides: TGTGCCAGCTCAGAGGGACAGCCCAGGCGGCCCCAGCATTTT.

This clone has just one count. The chain uses TRBV5-1 and TRBJ1-1; 9 bases agree with TRBD1. The CDR3 covers 16 residues. V was pared by 5 bases and J by 3 bases, with 11 bases of the junction left unmatched. The germline CDR1 and CDR2 sequences are SGHRS and YFSETQ. The CDR3 protein is CASSFTGGAEYTEAFF. The CDR3 DNA is TGCGCCAGCAGTTTTACAGGGGGCGCGGAATACACTGAAGCTTTCTTT.

The chain couples TRBV19 to TRBJ2-7, with 14 nucleotides matching TRBD2. The CDR3 is made up of 16 amino acids. After removal of 5 bases from V and 1 base from J, the junction contained 4 bases not matched to a gene. Germline V gene lookup returns CDR1 LNHDA and CDR2 SQIVND (reference sequence). Here the CDR3 reads CASSRTSGRSSYEQYF. The CDR3 DNA reads as TGTGCCAGTAGTCGGACTAGCGGGAGGTCATCCTACGAGCAGTACTTC.

The DNA of the CDR3 is TGTGCCTGGAGTGTACGACAGCTACCCTATGGCTACACCTTC. Protein product: CAWSVRQLPYGYTF. V is TRBV30 and J is TRBJ1-2, with D possibly matching TRBD1 (5 bases). V gave up 0 bases and J gave up 4 bases, with 12 bases separating them. Germline CDR1 GTSNPN, CDR2 SVGIG (reference sequence). The CDR3 is 14 amino acids.

The V gene is TRBV4-2, the J gene TRBJ2-7, with TRBD1 matching 9 bases. After removal of 2 bases from V and 4 bases from J, the junction contained 6 bases not matched to a gene. The CDR3 is made up of 15 amino acids. Germline CDR1 and CDR2: LGHNA and YNFKEQ. The DNA of the CDR3 is TGTGCCAGCAGCCAAAAACAGGGGGCTGTATACGAGCAGTACTTC. It is translated as CASSQKQGAVYEQYF.

The CDR3 protein is CASGVVEGQETQYF. The CDR3 DNA reads as TGCGCCAGCGGAGTCGTCGAAGGTCAAGAGACCCAGTACTTC. The chain joins TRBV23-1 to TRBJ2-5; D is unclear. TRBV23-1 is an ORF, with its function uncertain. With 8 bases removed from V and 2 bases from J, the gap between germline ends came to 15 bases. CDR3 length equals 14 residues.

This clone has more than one count but fewer than ten. The chain employs TRBV29-1 and TRBJ1-2, with TRBD1 identical over 9 bases. V dropped 5 bases and J dropped 1; count of bases not matched to a gene: 5. Per germline, CDR1 SQVTM and CDR2 ANQGSEA. This CDR3 region has 14 residues. CDR3 loop: CSVLGQGFNYGYTF. Written as DNA, the CDR3 is TGCAGCGTTCTGGGACAGGGTTTTAACTATGGCTACACCTTC.

V and J are TRBV19 and TRBJ2-3, with 11 bases identical to TRBD2. CDR1 LNHDA and CDR2 SQIVND come from the germline V gene (reference sequence). J was trimmed by 10 bases and V by 8 bases; bases with no gene match: 14. The CDR3 is 15 residues long. The CDR3 nucleotides are TGTGCCAGTCGGACGACTAGCGGGGATAAGAGGGCGCAGTATTTT. Translated: CASRTTSGDKRAQYF.